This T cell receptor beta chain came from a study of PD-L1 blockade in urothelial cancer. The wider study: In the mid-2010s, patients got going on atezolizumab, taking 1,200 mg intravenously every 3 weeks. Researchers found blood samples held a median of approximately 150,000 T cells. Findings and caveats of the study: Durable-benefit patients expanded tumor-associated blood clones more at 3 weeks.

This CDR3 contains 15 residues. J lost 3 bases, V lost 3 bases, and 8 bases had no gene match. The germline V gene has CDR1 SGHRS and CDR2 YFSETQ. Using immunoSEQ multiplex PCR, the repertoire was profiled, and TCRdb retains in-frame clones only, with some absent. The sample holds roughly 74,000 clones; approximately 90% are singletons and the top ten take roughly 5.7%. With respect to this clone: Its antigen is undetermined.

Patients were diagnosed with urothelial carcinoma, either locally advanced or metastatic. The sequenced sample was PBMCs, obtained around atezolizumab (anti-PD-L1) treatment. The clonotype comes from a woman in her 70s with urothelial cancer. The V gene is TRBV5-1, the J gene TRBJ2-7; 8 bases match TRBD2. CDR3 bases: TGCGCCAGCAGCTCGAGCGGGAGTAATTTCTACGAGCAGTACTTC. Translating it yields CASSSSGSNFYEQYF.